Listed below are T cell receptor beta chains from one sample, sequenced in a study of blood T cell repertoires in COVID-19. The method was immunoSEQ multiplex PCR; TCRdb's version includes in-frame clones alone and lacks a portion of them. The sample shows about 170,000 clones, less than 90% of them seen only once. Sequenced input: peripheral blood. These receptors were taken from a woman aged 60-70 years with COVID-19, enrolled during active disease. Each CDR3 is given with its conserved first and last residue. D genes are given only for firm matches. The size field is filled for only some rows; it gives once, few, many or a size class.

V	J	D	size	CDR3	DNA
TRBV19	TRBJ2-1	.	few	CASRLRPSSYNEQFF	TGTGCCAGTAGACTGCGCCCTAGCTCCTACAATGAGCAGTTCTTC
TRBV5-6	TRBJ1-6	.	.	CASSKRTGLYGSPLHF	TGTGCCAGCAGCAAGAGGACTGGCCTTTACGGTTCACCCCTCCACTTT
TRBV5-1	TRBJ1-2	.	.	CASSASGKSGYGYTF	TGCGCCAGCAGCGCCTCCGGGAAAAGCGGCTATGGCTACACCTTC
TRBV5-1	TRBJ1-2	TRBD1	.	CASSFDRGQDGYTF	TGCGCCAGCAGCTTCGACAGGGGGCAAGATGGCTACACCTTC
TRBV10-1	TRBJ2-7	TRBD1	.	CASSEDNRGWYEQYF	TGCGCCAGCAGTGAGGACAACAGGGGATGGTACGAGCAGTACTTC
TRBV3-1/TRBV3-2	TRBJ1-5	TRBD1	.	CASSPSGGNQPQHF	TGTGCCAGCAGCCCCTCAGGGGGGAATCAGCCCCAGCATTTT
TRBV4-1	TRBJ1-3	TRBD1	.	CASSQEGQGGGSGNTIYF	TGCGCCAGCAGCCAAGAGGGACAGGGAGGAGGATCTGGAAACACCATATATTTT
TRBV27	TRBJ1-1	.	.	CASSFDRGINTEAFF	TGTGCCAGCAGTTTTGATAGGGGAATTAACACTGAAGCTTTCTTT
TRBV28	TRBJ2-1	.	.	CASSEQTSVGQFF	TGTGCCAGCAGTGAGCAGACTAGTGTCGGGCAGTTCTTC
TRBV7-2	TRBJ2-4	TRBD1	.	CASSPRTGLVAKNIQYF	TGTGCCAGCAGCCCACGGACAGGTCTCGTAGCCAAAAACATTCAGTACTTC
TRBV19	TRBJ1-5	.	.	CASNRQLSNQPQHF	TGTGCCAGTAACCGACAGTTGAGCAATCAGCCCCAGCATTTT
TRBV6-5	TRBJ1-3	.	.	CASSTGTSGNTIYF	TGTGCCAGCAGTACCGGGACATCTGGAAACACCATATATTTT
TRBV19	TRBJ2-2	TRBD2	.	CASSILGGRGTGELFF	TGTGCCAGTAGTATCTTAGGCGGGAGGGGGACCGGGGAGCTGTTTTTT
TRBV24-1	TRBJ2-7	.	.	CATSNWNEGEQYF	TGTGCCACCAGTAACTGGAATGAGGGTGAGCAGTACTTC
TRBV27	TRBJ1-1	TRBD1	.	CASSLTTGVITEAFF	TGTGCCAGCAGTCTCACGACAGGGGTTATCACTGAAGCTTTCTTT
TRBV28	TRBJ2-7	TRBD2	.	CASKTIGLAVYEQYF	TGTGCCAGCAAAACGATAGGACTAGCGGTTTACGAGCAGTACTTC
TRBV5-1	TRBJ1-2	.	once	CASSLASGRLYGYTF	TGCGCCAGCAGCTTGGCCAGTGGGAGGCTCTATGGCTACACCTTC
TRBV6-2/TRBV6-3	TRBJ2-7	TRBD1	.	CASSRPWTGGIYEQYF	TGTGCCAGCAGTCGACCTTGGACAGGGGGCATCTACGAGCAGTACTTC
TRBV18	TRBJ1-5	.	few	CASSPPGHNSNQPQHF	TGTGCCAGCTCACCTCCGGGACATAATAGCAATCAGCCCCAGCATTTT
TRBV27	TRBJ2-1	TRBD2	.	CASSRAGGPHNEQFF	TGTGCCAGCAGTAGAGCGGGAGGGCCCCACAATGAGCAGTTCTTC
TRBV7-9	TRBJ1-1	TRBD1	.	CASSSGQGWTEAFF	TGTGCCAGCAGCTCTGGACAGGGGTGGACTGAAGCTTTCTTT
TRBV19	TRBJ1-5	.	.	CASKRSAAHQPQHF	TGTGCCAGTAAACGATCAGCGGCTCATCAGCCCCAGCATTTT
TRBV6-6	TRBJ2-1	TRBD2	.	CASSRRGDEQFF	TGTGCCAGCAGCCGGCGGGGGGATGAGCAGTTCTTC
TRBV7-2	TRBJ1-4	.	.	CASSLKGRTQLFF	TGTGCCAGCAGCTTAAAAGGGAGGACCCAGCTGTTTTTT
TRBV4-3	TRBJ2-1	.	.	CASSQAPVGGPYNEQFF	TGCGCCAGCAGCCAAGCCCCGGTGGGAGGCCCCTACAATGAGCAGTTCTTC
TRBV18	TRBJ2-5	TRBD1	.	CASSPTGGQETQYF	TGTGCCAGCTCTCCGACAGGGGGGCAAGAGACCCAGTACTTC
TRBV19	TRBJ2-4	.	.	CASADGRLAKNIQYF	TGTGCCAGCGCCGATGGTAGACTAGCCAAAAACATTCAGTACTTC
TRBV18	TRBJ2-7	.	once	CASSPQQYEQYF	TGTGCCAGCTCACCACAACAATACGAGCAGTACTTC
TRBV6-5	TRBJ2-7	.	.	CASSYNRGVEQYF	TGTGCCAGCAGTTACAACCGGGGTGTCGAGCAGTACTTC
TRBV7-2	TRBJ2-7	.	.	CASSLAGVGYEQYF	TGTGCCAGCAGCTTAGCGGGAGTCGGTTACGAGCAGTACTTC
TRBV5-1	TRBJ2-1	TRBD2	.	CASSGLAGLVGEQFF	TGCGCCAGCAGTGGACTAGCGGGACTTGTAGGTGAGCAGTTCTTC
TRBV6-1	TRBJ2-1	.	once	CASSEAWGREQFF	TGTGCCAGCAGTGAAGCTTGGGGCCGTGAGCAGTTCTTC
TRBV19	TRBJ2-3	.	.	CASSMGAPGLDTQYF	TGTGCCAGTAGTATGGGAGCACCAGGATTGGATACGCAGTATTTT
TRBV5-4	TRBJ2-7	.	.	CASSLTSRVNEQYF	TGTGCCAGCAGCTTGACCAGCAGGGTAAACGAGCAGTACTTC
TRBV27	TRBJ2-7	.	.	CASSFSTGTEQYF	TGTGCCAGCAGTTTCTCGACAGGTACCGAGCAGTACTTC
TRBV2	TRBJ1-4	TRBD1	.	CASSGQGTAGSEKLFF	TGTGCCAGCAGTGGACAAGGGACAGCCGGGTCCGAAAAACTGTTTTTT
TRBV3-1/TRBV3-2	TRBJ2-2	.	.	CASSQVIGGNTGELFF	TGTGCCAGCAGCCAAGTAATCGGGGGGAACACCGGGGAGCTGTTTTTT
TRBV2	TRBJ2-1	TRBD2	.	CASRLAGANEQFF	TGTGCCAGCAGGCTAGCGGGAGCAAATGAGCAGTTCTTC
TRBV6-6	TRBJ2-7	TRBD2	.	CASSSGLAELYEQYF	TGTGCCAGCAGTTCAGGACTAGCAGAGCTCTACGAGCAGTACTTC
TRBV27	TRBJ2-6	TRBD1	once	CASTWTGSSGANVLTF	TGTGCCAGCACCTGGACAGGGAGCTCTGGGGCCAACGTCCTGACTTTC
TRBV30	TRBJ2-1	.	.	CAWSKEYNEQFF	TGTGCCTGGAGCAAGGAGTACAATGAGCAGTTCTTC
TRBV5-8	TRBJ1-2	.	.	CASSFEGNYGYTF	TGTGCCAGCAGCTTCGAGGGTAACTATGGCTACACCTTC
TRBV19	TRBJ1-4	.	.	CASSITGSGEKLFF	TGTGCCAGTAGTATAACAGGTTCTGGAGAAAAACTGTTTTTT
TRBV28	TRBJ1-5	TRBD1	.	CASSFRTGGVSNQPQHF	TGTGCCAGCAGTTTCCGGACAGGGGGCGTGAGCAATCAGCCCCAGCATTTT
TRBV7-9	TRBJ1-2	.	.	CASSLATGLGNYGYTF	TGTGCCAGCAGCTTAGCTACGGGATTGGGTAACTATGGCTACACCTTC
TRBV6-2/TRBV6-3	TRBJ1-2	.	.	CASSYGGSYGYTF	TGTGCCAGCAGTTACGGGGGGAGTTATGGCTACACCTTC
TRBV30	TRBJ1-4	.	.	CAWSRRGLEEKLFF	TGTGCCTGGAGCCGCCGAGGGCTCGAGGAAAAACTGTTTTTT
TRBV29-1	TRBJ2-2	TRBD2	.	CSVEESGRVTGELFF	TGCAGCGTTGAAGAGAGCGGGAGAGTAACCGGGGAGCTGTTTTTT
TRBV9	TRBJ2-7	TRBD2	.	CASSVRAGAYEQYF	TGTGCCAGCAGCGTACGGGCGGGAGCCTACGAGCAGTACTTC
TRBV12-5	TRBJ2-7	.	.	CASGLKDTLPYEQYF	TGTGCTAGTGGTTTGAAGGACACCCTTCCCTACGAGCAGTACTTC
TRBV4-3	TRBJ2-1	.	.	CASSQEGPGHLYNEQFF	TGCGCCAGCAGCCAAGAGGGTCCGGGACACCTCTACAATGAGCAGTTCTTC
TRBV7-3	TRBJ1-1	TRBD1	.	CASSVAGGAGRGTEAFF	TGTGCCAGCAGCGTTGCAGGGGGCGCGGGGAGGGGCACTGAAGCTTTCTTT
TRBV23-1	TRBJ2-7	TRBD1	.	CARVKRKTGGKSSYEQYF	TGCGCCAGGGTAAAACGCAAAACAGGGGGAAAGAGCTCCTACGAGCAGTACTTC
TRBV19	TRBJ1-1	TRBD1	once	CASRTTGGPMNTEAFF	TGTGCCAGTAGAACGACAGGGGGCCCCATGAACACTGAAGCTTTCTTT
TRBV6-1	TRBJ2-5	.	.	CASRHREETQYF	TGTGCCAGCAGACACAGGGAAGAGACCCAGTACTTC
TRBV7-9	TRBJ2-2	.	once	CASSTSGDAGELFF	TGTGCCAGCAGCACTTCAGGGGACGCCGGGGAGCTGTTTTTT
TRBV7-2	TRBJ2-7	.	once	CASSLEAGWEQYF	TGTGCCAGCAGCTTAGAGGCAGGTTGGGAGCAGTACTTC
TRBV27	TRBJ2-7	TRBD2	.	CASSRGLAGVSVYEQYF	TGTGCCAGCAGCCGAGGACTAGCGGGAGTATCGGTCTACGAGCAGTACTTC